Listed below are T cell receptor beta chains from one sample, sequenced in a study of siplizumab effects on memory and regulatory T cells. The assay was immunoSEQ multiplex PCR, and TCRdb's table has in-frame clones only and misses some. The sample includes some 100,000 clones, under 95% of them seen just once. Input material: Tregs sorted from blood. These receptors were taken from a human donor in good health. Both conserved end residues are part of each CDR3. Fields, in order: J gene, D gene, clone size, V gene, CDR3 DNA, CDR3 protein. A D gene is named only where the DNA matches it firmly. Rows give clone size only sometimes, using once, few, many, or a class for an expanded clone.

TRBJ2-1 TRBD2 - TRBV5-6 TGTGCCAGCAGCTTAGGACTAGAAAATGAGCAGTTCTTC CASSLGLENEQFF
TRBJ2-5 - - TRBV9 TGTGCCAGCAGCGTAGAGTTGGTACGGGGGCTAACCTCGGAGACCCAGTACTTC CASSVELVRGLTSETQYF
TRBJ2-3 - - TRBV7-9 TGTGCCAGCAGCTTCATTGCGTTTAGCACAGATACGCAGTATTTT CASSFIAFSTDTQYF
TRBJ1-1 TRBD1 - TRBV30 TGTGCCTGTCACGGAGGGGGCACCCGGGGCACTGAAGCTTTCTTT CACHGGGTRGTEAFF
TRBJ1-5 - - TRBV5-1 TGCGCCAGCAGCTTGTCAGGGTTTAGTAATCAGCCCCAGCATTTT CASSLSGFSNQPQHF
TRBJ1-1 - - TRBV4-1 TGCGCCAGCGTACCGGGAGGCATGAACACTGAAGCTTTCTTT CASVPGGMNTEAFF
TRBJ1-1 - few TRBV30 TGTGCCTGGAGTGTCGGACAGATTGAAGCTTTCTTT CAWSVGQIEAFF
TRBJ2-7 - - TRBV10-3 TGTGCCATCAGTGAGTTCAGGGTTACAGGGTCCTACGAGCAGTACTTC CAISEFRVTGSYEQYF
TRBJ1-2 - - TRBV28 TGTGCCAGCACCCCGGCGGGGGCGACCTACTATGGCTACACCTTC CASTPAGATYYGYTF
TRBJ2-3 - - TRBV6-1 TGTGCCAGCAGTGATGTTTTCGTCGGGGTTAGCACAGATACGCAGTATTTT CASSDVFVGVSTDTQYF